The 22 T cell receptor beta chains below come from one sample, sequenced in a study of regulatory T cells in long-lasting Graves disease. Building of the TCR beta libraries involved iRepertoire HTBI primers and Arm-PCR of CDR3 regions. One entry per CDR3 protein, called by TCRdb with MiXCR from the multiplex PCR reads. The repertoire holds approximately 360,000 distinct CDR3 sequences, with 12% as singletons. Sample time point: newly diagnosed GD, antithyroid drugs for less than 3 months. PBMCs were the source of the RNA used for TCR sequencing. A further study also used this sample, focusing on T cells in Graves' hyperthyroidism and ophthalmopathy.

The material sequenced was peripheral blood mononuclear cells (PBMCs), taken at new diagnosis, from a patient treated with antithyroid drugs. Source of these receptors: a woman aged 18-35 years with Graves disease.

This chain connects TRBV5-4 to TRBJ2-2; D is possibly TRBD2 (7 bases). V was shortened by 2 bases and J by 3 bases, with 14 bases between the two germline ends. The CDR3 extends over 16 amino acids. Per germline, CDR1 SGHNT and CDR2 YYREEE (reference sequence). The CDR3 DNA reads as TGTGCCAGCAGCTTCTGGAGGGGGGGACACACCGGGGAGCTGTTTTTT. Encoded protein: CASSFWRGGHTGELFF.

The chain is built from TRBV20-1 and TRBJ2-1; 11 bases are a match to TRBD2. CDR1 DFQATT and CDR2 SNEGSKA come from the germline V gene (reference sequence). The V segment lost 5 bases and the J segment 8 bases; nucleotides outside the gene matches: 14. This CDR3 contains 16 residues. CDR3 coding DNA: TGCAGTGCTGGCCGCGTAGCGGGGGGGTATAGGTATGAGCAGTTCTTC. Translation: CSAGRVAGGYRYEQFF.

This clonotype showed up many times. V is TRBV19 and J is TRBJ1-1, with 7 bases aligning to TRBD1. Unmatched junction bases numbered 3, after V lost 5 bases and J lost 3 bases. The CDR3 is 13 amino acids. CDR1 is LNHDA, CDR2 SQIVND, per germline (reference sequence). The CDR3 DNA reads TGTGCCAGTAGTGAACAGGGGTACACTGAAGCTTTCTTT. It codes for CASSEQGYTEAFF.

In this sample, this clonotype turned up many times. The rearrangement links TRBV27 to TRBJ2-1, with 7 bases aligning to TRBD2. CDR3 size: 14 residues. Per germline, CDR1 MNHEY and CDR2 SMNVEV (reference sequence). J was trimmed by 4 bases and V by 2 bases; bases with no gene match: 2. The CDR3 region is CASSLGGGYNEQFF. The DNA of the CDR3 is TGTGCCAGCAGTTTAGGGGGGGGATACAATGAGCAGTTCTTC.

This clonotype showed up many times. The chain is built from TRBV12-3 or TRBV12-4 and TRBJ2-5; TRBD2 agrees at 9 bases. The CDR3 has 17 amino acids. V trimming: 3 bases; J trimming: 7 bases; junction bases outside the gene matches: 15. The CDR3 loop reads CASSLGLAGSYWGTQYF. The DNA for the CDR3 is TGTGCCAGCAGTTTGGGGCTAGCGGGGAGCTATTGGGGGACCCAGTACTTC.

There are a few counts of this clonotype. The chain uses TRBV7-3 and TRBJ2-2, with 12 bases lining up with TRBD2. The CDR3 runs 16 residues. J was trimmed by 6 bases and V by 5 bases; bases with no gene match: 7. Germline CDR1 is SGHTA and CDR2 is FQGTGA. For the CDR3, the DNA is TGTGCCAGCAGCCCGACTAGCGGGAGAGAGGCCGGGGAGCTGTTTTTT. Its translation is CASSPTSGREAGELFF.

This clonotype was recorded at least ten times. This chain links TRBV10-3 with TRBJ1-1; TRBD1 is a possible D gene (5 bases). V lost 4 bases and J lost 4, with 10 bases in between. Germline CDR1 is ENHRY and CDR2 is SYGVKD. The CDR3 has 13 residues. In DNA form, the CDR3 reads TGTGCCATCAGTGCGTCCCAGGGCACTGAAGCTTTCTTT. Residues: CAISASQGTEAFF.

This clonotype was picked up many times. The rearrangement joins TRBV20-1 to TRBJ1-5; 8 bases align to TRBD1. In germline, CDR1 is DFQATT, CDR2 SNEGSKA (reference sequence). The V segment lost 2 bases and the J segment 2 bases; nucleotides outside the gene matches: 11. The CDR3 has 17 amino acids. CDR3 residues: CSARNRDRSGRNQPQHF. The CDR3 bases are TGCAGTGCTAGAAACCGGGACAGGTCGGGACGCAATCAGCCCCAGCATTTT.

The chain is built from TRBV5-1 and TRBJ2-4; 9 bases map to TRBD1. Germline V gene lookup returns CDR1 SGHRS and CDR2 YFSETQ. The CDR3 length is 18 residues. V gave up 4 bases and J gave up 4 bases; unmatched junction bases: 15. The CDR3 DNA sequence: TGCGCCAGCAGCCTGGAAGTCCGACAGGGGGGGAAAAAAAACATTCAGTACTTC. Translation gives CASSLEVRQGGKKNIQYF.

V is TRBV11-2 and J is TRBJ2-5; TRBD2 agrees at 7 bases. The CDR3 extends over 16 amino acids. The germline gives CDR1 SGHAT, CDR2 FQNNGV. Unmatched junction bases numbered 12, after V lost 3 bases and J lost 5 bases. The DNA for the CDR3 is TGTGCCAGCAGCTTCGGTTTCCCCGGGGAGGGGGAGACCCAGTACTTC. Translation gives CASSFGFPGEGETQYF.

V is TRBV20-1 and J is TRBJ2-1, with 11 positions matching TRBD2. The J segment lost 1 base and the V segment lost 2 bases, leaving 10 bases of the junction unmatched. This CDR3 comprises 18 residues. Germline CDR1 reads DFQATT; CDR2 reads SNEGSKA (reference sequence). The CDR3 DNA follows: TGCAGTGCTAGATTCGGGACTAGCGGCGCCGTATCCTACAATGAGCAGTTCTTC. Amino acids: CSARFGTSGAVSYNEQFF.

This clonotype was counted ten times or more. This chain uses TRBV20-1 with TRBJ1-4, with D possibly TRBD1 on 5 matching bases. CDR3 length: 14 amino acids. Germline CDR1 reads DFQATT; CDR2 reads SNEGSKA (reference sequence). Between the trimmed V and J ends, which lost 0 bases and 3 bases, there was a span of 8 bases. The CDR3: CSARDGTSNEKLFF. In nucleotides, the CDR3 is TGCAGTGCTAGAGATGGGACTTCTAATGAAAAACTGTTTTTT.

This clonotype has just a few counts. In DNA, the CDR3 is TGTGCCACCAGCATCAGCACTCCTACACAGGGTAGCTACACCTTC. Translation: CATSISTPTQGSYTF. The chain links TRBV15 to TRBJ1-2; D is perhaps TRBD1 (6 bases). The CDR3 runs to 15 residues. The germline CDR1 and CDR2 sequences are LNHNV and YYDKDF (reference sequence). Trimming pared 4 bases from V and 9 bases from J, leaving 21 bases between.

In its sample, this clonotype was seen many times. V is TRBV7-6 and J is TRBJ2-7; D might be TRBD2 (5 bases). Germline-derived CDR1 and CDR2 are SGHVS and FNYEAQ. The CDR3 consists of 15 residues. Trimming removed 1 base from V and 2 bases from J, with 12 bases in between. In DNA form, the CDR3 reads TGTGCCAGCAGCTTAGGGACTCTACCTGCCTACGAGCAGTACTTC. Its translation is CASSLGTLPAYEQYF.

The rearrangement uses TRBV20-1 and TRBJ2-7; 9 bases line up with TRBD2. J was trimmed by 1 base and V by 5 bases; bases with no gene match: 3. Germline loops: CDR1 DFQATT, CDR2 SNEGSKA (reference sequence). CDR3 length: 13 amino acids. In DNA form, the CDR3 reads TGCAGTGCTGCGGGACTAGCATCCTACGAGCAGTACTTC. As protein: CSAAGLASYEQYF.

This clonotype was seen ten or more times. The chain uses TRBV7-2 and TRBJ2-5; no clear D. Germline values: CDR1 SGHTA, CDR2 FQGNSA. The V gene lost 7 bases and the J gene lost 5 bases, with 17 bases spanning the gap. This CDR3 comprises 14 residues. This CDR3 reads CASTSPSRHETQYF. CDR3 bases: TGTGCCAGCACCTCCCCTAGTCGTCACGAGACCCAGTACTTC.

Many counts were recorded for this clonotype. Compared with germline, one end of the junction differs, possibly owing to a read error. The chain couples TRBV6-2 or TRBV6-3 to TRBJ2-1; D gene unclear. This CDR3 is 14 amino acids long. From germline, CDR1 is MNHEY and CDR2 SVGEGT. The CDR3 nucleotides read TGTGCCAGCAGTTACTCGGGCTCCTACAATGAGCAATTCTTC. Its translation is CASSYSGSYNEQFF.

The chain links TRBV6-1 to TRBJ2-1; D tentatively reads TRBD1 or TRBD2 (5 bases each). CDR3 length equals 14 residues. V lost 7 bases and J lost 6, with 16 bases in between. The germline CDR1 and CDR2 sequences are MNHNS and SASEGT. The CDR3 coding sequence is TGTGCCAGCACCGGGACCAACAAAGGCAATGAGCAGTTCTTC. This sequence encodes CASTGTNKGNEQFF.

This clonotype appeared a few times. The J gene is TRBJ2-7, the V gene TRBV29-1, with a weak D call TRBD1 (6 bases). The CDR3 has 14 residues. The germline V gene has CDR1 SQVTM and CDR2 ANQGSEA. Deletions cut 3 bases from V and 2 bases from J, with 14 bases between. The CDR3 DNA sequence: TGCAGCGTTGAGTGGGCAGGGGAACCCTACGAGCAGTACTTC. As protein: CSVEWAGEPYEQYF.

This clonotype was seen more than once but under ten times. The J gene is TRBJ2-6, the V gene TRBV5-5, with D maybe TRBD1 (5 bases). The CDR3 consists of 17 residues. From germline, CDR1 is SGHKS and CDR2 YYEKEE (reference sequence). Trimming left V 0 bases short and J 2 bases short, with 12 bases between. The CDR3 region has the DNA TGTGCCAGCAGCTTGGTCCCAGGGAATCCTGGGGCCAACGTCCTGACTTTC. It yields the protein CASSLVPGNPGANVLTF.

This clonotype was recorded at least ten times. The V and J genes are TRBV28 and TRBJ1-2, with a weak D call TRBD1 (6 bases). The CDR3 is 16 residues long. Germline V lookup: CDR1 MDHEN, CDR2 SYDVKM. The V and J ends lost 8 bases and 0 bases respectively, with 19 bases between them. The CDR3 protein is CASGGGPRHPNYGYTF. The CDR3 region has the DNA TGTGCCAGCGGGGGGGGCCCCAGGCATCCTAACTATGGCTACACCTTC.

The table lists this clonotype with a few counts. V usage is TRBV5-4 and J usage is TRBJ2-1; 10 nucleotides match TRBD1. Germline V CDR1 and CDR2: SGHNT, YYREEE (reference sequence). V gave up 0 bases and J gave up 7 bases; unmatched junction bases: 4. The CDR3 spans 15 residues. In nucleotides, the CDR3 is TGTGCCAGCAGCTTGGGACAGGGGGCGGGTAATGAGCAGTTCTTC. Translation: CASSLGQGAGNEQFF.